This TCR beta chain was obtained from a study of somatic mutations in cytotoxic T cells in rheumatoid arthritis. V lost 1 base and J lost 3, with 9 bases in between. CDR3 length: 14 residues. CDR1 and CDR2 from the germline V gene are SGHAT and FQNNGV. Sequenced by immunoSEQ multiplex PCR; TCRdb stores in-frame clones only, minus some. The sample contains 1,400 to 1,500 clones, over 80% of which appear only once. The material sequenced was CD8+ T cells sorted from blood. The sequence was collected from a woman in her seventies with rheumatoid arthritis. The V and J genes are TRBV11-2 and TRBJ1-2; possible D gene TRBD1, 5 bases. The CDR3 nucleotides read TGTGCCAGCAGCTTAGGGGGCGGACACTATGGCTACACCTTC. Amino acids: CASSLGGGHYGYTF.